This T cell receptor (beta chain) was recorded in a study of T cell repertoires in cytomegalovirus infection. Study summary: Alongside well-studied HLA-B-restricted CMV epitopes, recently identified HLA-C-restricted CMV epitopes were also used. Indications came from public TCR beta signatures; they pointed to CMV infection and to a matching HLA type.

General observations from the study: Public TCR beta family frequency separated CMV-and-HLA carriers, including in an independent cohort. Ex vivo, HLA-C-restricted CMV-specific TCR beta clonotypes prevailed over the rest of the response.

Trimming stripped 4 bases from V and 7 bases from J, with 14 bases between. In germline, CDR1 is SGHDT, CDR2 YYEEEE. The CDR3 covers 13 residues. One entry per CDR3 protein results from TCRdb running MiXCR on the reads. The sample has roughly 570,000 distinct CDR3 sequences; 35% to 50% are singletons. Comments on this clonotype: Its antigen remains unknown.

The source was cultured PBMCs, collected from culture after CMV antigen stimulation. J is TRBJ1-1 and V is TRBV5-6; D may be TRBD1 (6 bases). This receptor was obtained from a human donor in good health (CMV status not recorded). Some clones in this sample may be carry-over from other donors' samples. The CDR3 sequence is CASSALGGGEAFF. The CDR3 nucleotides are TGTGCCAGCAGCGCATTGGGGGGCGGTGAAGCTTTCTTT.